The 11 T cell receptor beta chains below come from one sample, sequenced in a study of long-term antiretroviral therapy in people with HIV. Survey-level resolution applied to immunoSEQ assay v3.0. Sequenced by immunoSEQ multiplex PCR; TCRdb stores in-frame clones only, minus some. In the table there are around 29,000 clones, about 96% of which are singletons. The sample was unsorted PBMCs, taken approximately 6.3 years after starting antiretroviral therapy. These receptors were taken from a man aged 30 to 45 with HIV.

The J gene is TRBJ2-6, the V gene TRBV28, with TRBD2 as a possible D gene (6 bases). The CDR3 loop spans 16 amino acids. V was shortened by 4 bases and J by 2 bases, with 12 bases between the two germline ends. The germline V gene has CDR1 MDHEN and CDR2 SYDVKM. CDR3 sequence reads: CASSSPGGTGANVLTF. CDR3 coding DNA: TGTGCCAGCAGTTCGCCCGGGGGTACTGGGGCCAACGTCCTGACTTTC.

The rearrangement uses TRBV18 and TRBJ1-1, with a tentative D call TRBD1 (5 bases). Germline-derived CDR1 and CDR2 are KGHSH and LQKENI. With 5 bases removed from V and 0 bases from J, the gap between germline ends came to 7 bases. The length of the CDR3 is 13 residues. The CDR3 DNA sequence: TGTGCCAGCTCAAGAGGGGTGAACACTGAAGCTTTCTTT. It encodes CASSRGVNTEAFF.

The chain combines TRBV7-8 with TRBJ2-7; the D gene is possibly TRBD1 (6 bases). Germline V gene data show CDR1 as SGHVS and CDR2 as FQNEAQ. V lost 1 base, J lost 3 bases, and 22 bases lay in between. The CDR3 contains 18 residues. The CDR3 here is CASSLVPRANRDSYEQYF. Here the CDR3 DNA reads TGTGCCAGCAGCTTAGTGCCCAGGGCGAACAGGGATAGCTACGAGCAGTACTTC.

This sequence joins TRBV5-1 and TRBJ2-5, with 10 bases lining up with TRBD2. Germline CDR1 is SGHRS and CDR2 is YFSETQ. Losses at the gene ends were 2 bases for V and 2 bases for J; bases not matched to a gene: 3. The CDR3 has 15 amino acids. The CDR3 is CASSFVLAGQETQYF. CDR3 DNA: TGCGCCAGCAGCTTCGTACTAGCGGGGCAAGAGACCCAGTACTTC.

The chain couples TRBV2 to TRBJ2-5; D is unclear. This CDR3 has 12 residues. Per the germline V gene, CDR1 is SNHLY and CDR2 is FYNNEI. The ends were cut back, 2 bases at V and 5 bases at J, with 6 bases in the middle. The CDR3 bases are TGTGCCAGCAGTGAAAGGGTGGAGACCCAGTACTTC. This translates into CASSERVETQYF.

Concerning this clone: This sample also contains other DNA sequences that code for the same CDR3. The chain joins TRBV30 to TRBJ2-1, with D unresolved. The length of the CDR3 is 11 residues. Germline values: CDR1 GTSNPN, CDR2 SVGIG (reference sequence). The V end was cut by 2 bases, the J end by 7 bases, with 6 bases between. The CDR3 reads CAWSPGNEQFF. CDR3 DNA: TGTGCCTGGAGTCCCGGGAATGAGCAGTTCTTC.

The chain joins TRBV6-5 to TRBJ1-4; D is undetermined. The CDR3 extends over 14 amino acids. V lost 2 bases and J lost 9, with 13 bases in between. Germline V gene sequence: CDR1 MNHEY, CDR2 SVGAGI. The CDR3 coding sequence is TGTGCCAGCAGTTACCCTCGGGATCCTCAAAAACTGTTTTTT. Its protein product is CASSYPRDPQKLFF.

The V gene is TRBV7-9, the J gene TRBJ2-5; D gene unclear. This CDR3 comprises 14 residues. The V gene's germline CDR1 is SEHNR and CDR2 FQNEAQ (reference sequence). Trimming left V 0 bases short and J 1 base short, with 6 bases between. The CDR3 coding sequence is TGTGCCAGCAGCTTAGCGGGAAGCCAAGAGACCCAGTACTTC. Translated: CASSLAGSQETQYF.

This chain joins TRBV2 and TRBJ2-3; the match to TRBD2 covers 8 bases. This CDR3 has 16 amino acids. Germline V CDR1 and CDR2: SNHLY, FYNNEI. V shed 4 bases and J 5 bases; nucleotides not matched to a gene: 11. CDR3 DNA sequence: TGTGCCAGCAGTGGCTTTCGGGAGGGGAGAGAAGATACGCAGTATTTT. This codes for CASSGFREGREDTQYF.

The chain links TRBV5-1 to TRBJ1-1, with unresolved D. V was cut by 0 bases and J by 0 bases, with 9 bases left in between. This CDR3 spans 15 amino acids. Germline V lookup: CDR1 SGHRS, CDR2 YFSETQ. The CDR3 protein is CASSLGLGMNTEAFF. The CDR3 DNA sequence: TGCGCCAGCAGCTTGGGCCTGGGAATGAACACTGAAGCTTTCTTT.

This sequence joins TRBV10-2 and TRBJ2-7; D remains unclear. The germline CDR1 and CDR2 sequences are WSHSY and SAAADI. Trimming left V 2 bases short and J 3 bases short, with 2 bases between. CDR3 size: 11 residues. The CDR3 DNA follows: TGCGCCAGCAGTGAGGGCTACGAGCAGTACTTC. It specifies CASSEGYEQYF.